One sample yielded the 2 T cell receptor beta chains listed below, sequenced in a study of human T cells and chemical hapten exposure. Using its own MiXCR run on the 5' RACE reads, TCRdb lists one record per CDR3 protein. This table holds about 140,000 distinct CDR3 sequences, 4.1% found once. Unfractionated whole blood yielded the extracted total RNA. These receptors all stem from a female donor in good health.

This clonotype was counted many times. CDR3 sequence: CASRAENEAFF. DNA of the CDR3: TGTGCCAGCCGCGCGGAAAACGAAGCTTTCTTT. The chain uses TRBV6-2 or TRBV6-3 and TRBJ1-1; D not resolved. This CDR3 has 11 residues. Trimming left V 8 bases short and J 8 bases short, with 12 bases between. The germline CDR1 and CDR2 sequences are MNHEY and SVGEGT.

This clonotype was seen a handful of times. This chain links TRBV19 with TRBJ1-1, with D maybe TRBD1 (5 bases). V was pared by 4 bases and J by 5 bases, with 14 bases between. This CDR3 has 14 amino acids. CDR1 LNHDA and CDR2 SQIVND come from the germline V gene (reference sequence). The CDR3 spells CASSRRGEGTEAFF. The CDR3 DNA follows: TGTGCCAGTAGTAGACGAGGGGAGGGGACTGAAGCTTTCTTT.